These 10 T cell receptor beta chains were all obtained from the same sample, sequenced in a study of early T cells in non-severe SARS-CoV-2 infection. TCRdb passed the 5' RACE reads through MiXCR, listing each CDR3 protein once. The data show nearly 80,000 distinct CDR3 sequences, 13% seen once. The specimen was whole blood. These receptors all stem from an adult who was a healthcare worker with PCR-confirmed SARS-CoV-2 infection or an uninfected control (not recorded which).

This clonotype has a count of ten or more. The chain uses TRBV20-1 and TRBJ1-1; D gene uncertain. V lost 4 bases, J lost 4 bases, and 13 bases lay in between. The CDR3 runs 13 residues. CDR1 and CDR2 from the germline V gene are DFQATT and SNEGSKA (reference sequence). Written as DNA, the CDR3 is TGCAGTGCTAAAGTGAACAGCGCCACTGAAGCTTTCTTT. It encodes CSAKVNSATEAFF.

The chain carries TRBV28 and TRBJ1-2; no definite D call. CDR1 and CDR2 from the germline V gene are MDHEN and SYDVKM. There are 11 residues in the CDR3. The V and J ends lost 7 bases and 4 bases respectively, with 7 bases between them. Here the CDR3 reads CASTSTYGYTF. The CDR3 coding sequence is TGTGCCAGCACCTCAACCTATGGCTACACCTTC.

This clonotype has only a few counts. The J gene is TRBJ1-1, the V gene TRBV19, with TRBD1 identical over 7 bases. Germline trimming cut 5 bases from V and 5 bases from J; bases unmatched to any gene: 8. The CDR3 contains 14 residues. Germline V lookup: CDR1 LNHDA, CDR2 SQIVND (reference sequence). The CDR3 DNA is TGTGCCAGTAGTCCCGGGACAGTCGGGACTGAAGCTTTCTTT. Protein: CASSPGTVGTEAFF.

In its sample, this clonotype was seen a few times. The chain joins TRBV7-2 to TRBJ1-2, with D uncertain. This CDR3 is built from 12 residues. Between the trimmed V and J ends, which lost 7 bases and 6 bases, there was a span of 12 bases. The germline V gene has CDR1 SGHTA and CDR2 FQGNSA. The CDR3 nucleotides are TGTGCCAGCACCGACGGCTTTGATGGCTACACCTTC. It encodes CASTDGFDGYTF.

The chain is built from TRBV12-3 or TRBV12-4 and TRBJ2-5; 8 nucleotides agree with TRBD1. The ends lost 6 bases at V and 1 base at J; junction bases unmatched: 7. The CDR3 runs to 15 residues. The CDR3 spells CASSRTGTGQETQYF. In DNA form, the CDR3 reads TGTGCCAGCAGCCGAACCGGGACAGGCCAAGAGACCCAGTACTTC.

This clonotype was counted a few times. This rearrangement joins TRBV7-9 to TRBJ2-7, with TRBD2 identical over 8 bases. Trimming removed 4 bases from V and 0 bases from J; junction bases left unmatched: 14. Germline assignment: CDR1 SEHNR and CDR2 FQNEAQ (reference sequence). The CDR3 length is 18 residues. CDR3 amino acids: CASSSTRLAGLSSYEQYF. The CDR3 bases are TGTGCCAGCAGCTCCACGAGGCTAGCGGGTCTAAGCTCCTACGAGCAGTACTTC.

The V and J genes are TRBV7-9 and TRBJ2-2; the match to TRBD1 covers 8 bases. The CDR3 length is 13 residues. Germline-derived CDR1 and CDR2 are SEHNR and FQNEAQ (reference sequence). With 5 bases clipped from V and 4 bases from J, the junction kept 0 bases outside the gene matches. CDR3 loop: CASSQGATGELFF. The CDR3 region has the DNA TGTGCCAGCAGCCAGGGGGCCACCGGGGAGCTGTTTTTT.

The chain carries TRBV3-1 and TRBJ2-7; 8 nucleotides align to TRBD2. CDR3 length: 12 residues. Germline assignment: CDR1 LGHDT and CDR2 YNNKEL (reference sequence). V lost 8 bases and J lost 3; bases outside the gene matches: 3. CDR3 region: CASGGTSYEQYF. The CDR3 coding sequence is TGTGCCAGCGGGGGGACTAGCTACGAGCAGTACTTC.

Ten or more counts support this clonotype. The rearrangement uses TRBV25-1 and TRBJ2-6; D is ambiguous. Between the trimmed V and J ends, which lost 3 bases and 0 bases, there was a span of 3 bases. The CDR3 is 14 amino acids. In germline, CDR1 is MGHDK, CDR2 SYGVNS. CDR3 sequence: CASSEPSGANVLTF. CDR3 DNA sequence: TGTGCCAGCAGTGAGCCCTCTGGGGCCAACGTCCTGACTTTC.

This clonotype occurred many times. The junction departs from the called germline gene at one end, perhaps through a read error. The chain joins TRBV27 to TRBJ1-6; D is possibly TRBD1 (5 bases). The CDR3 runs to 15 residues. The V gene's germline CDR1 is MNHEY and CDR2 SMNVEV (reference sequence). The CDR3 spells CASSLSAQGRSPLHF. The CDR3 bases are TGTGCCAGCAGTTTATCGGCCCAGGGTCGCTCACCCCTCCATTTT.